One sample yielded the 31 T cell receptor beta chains listed below, sequenced in a study of cytomegalovirus exposure and HLA in healthy donors. It was with 60 Vbeta and 13 Jbeta primers that the PCR ran. Libraries were prepared by immunoSEQ multiplex PCR; TCRdb keeps only in-frame clonotypes and omits some of them. Of 200,000 or so clones in the sample, 70% to 80% were seen once. The sequenced sample consisted of PBMCs. All receptors derive from a male donor in good health and CMV-seropositive.

The V and J genes are TRBV19 and TRBJ2-6; 14 bases agree with TRBD2. Germline CDR1 reads LNHDA; CDR2 reads SQIVND (reference sequence). After removal of 7 bases from V and 2 bases from J, the junction contained 10 bases not matched to a gene. The CDR3 sequence is 19 residues long. The CDR3 sequence: CASIGGGLAGGTGANVLTF. DNA of the CDR3: TGTGCCAGTATTGGAGGAGGACTAGCGGGAGGCACTGGGGCCAACGTCCTGACTTTC. The variable domain in full, completed from reference TRBV19 and TRBJ2-6, reads DGGITQSPKYLFRKEGQNVTLSCEQNLNHDAMYWYRQDPGQGLRLIYYSQIVNDFQKGDIAEGYSVSREKKESFPLTVTSAQKNPTAFYLCASIGGGLAGGTGANVLTFGAGSRLTVL.

This clone was detected a few times. V usage is TRBV7-2 and J usage is TRBJ2-7; D uncertain. Germline V gene lookup returns CDR1 SGHTA and CDR2 FQGNSA. The CDR3 totals 12 residues. V lost 1 base and J 6 bases, leaving 7 bases between the germline ends. CDR3: CASSLVPVEQYF. The CDR3 DNA is TGTGCCAGCAGCTTAGTTCCAGTCGAGCAGTACTTC.

This clone was detected a few times. The chain has TRBV29-1 and TRBJ2-3; 8 bases are a match to TRBD2. CDR1 and CDR2 from the germline V gene are SQVTM and ANQGSEA. J lost 2 bases, V lost 3 bases, and 1 base had no gene match. The length of the CDR3 is 13 residues. In DNA, the CDR3 is TGCAGCGTTGAGCGGGAGGTCACAGATACGCAGTATTTT. Encoded protein: CSVEREVTDTQYF.

In this sample, this clone turned up once. This chain uses TRBV11-3 with TRBJ2-7; 8 bases match TRBD2. This CDR3 is built from 15 residues. Germline V gene sequence: CDR1 SGHNT, CDR2 YENEEA. V lost 1 base, J lost 7 bases, and 9 bases stayed unmatched. The CDR3 here is CASSLGGGRPPEQYF. DNA for the CDR3: TGTGCCAGCAGCTTAGGCGGCGGGAGGCCCCCTGAGCAGTACTTC.

The rearrangement uses TRBV4-3 and TRBJ1-1; D might be TRBD1 (5 bases). The V end lost 2 bases, the J end lost 7 bases, and 14 bases lay between the germline ends. The CDR3 sequence is 14 residues long. The germline CDR1 and CDR2 sequences are LGHNA and YSLEER. This CDR3 is CASSQSPTGVEAFF. CDR3 coding DNA: TGCGCCAGCAGCCAAAGTCCCACAGGAGTTGAAGCTTTCTTT.

The chain combines TRBV25-1 with TRBJ1-2, with 8 bases identical to TRBD1. Trimming at V came to 8 bases and at J to 8 bases, leaving 13 bases not matched to a gene. There are 14 residues in the CDR3. Germline V CDR1 and CDR2: MGHDK, SYGVNS. This CDR3 is CASGRGGQGSGYTF. The CDR3 DNA reads TGTGCCAGCGGGCGAGGAGGACAGGGATCCGGCTACACCTTC.

The chain carries TRBV7-2 and TRBJ1-2, with TRBD1 matching 8 bases. CDR3 length: 15 amino acids. J gave up 3 bases and V 6 bases, and 9 bases lay outside the gene matches. The germline V gene has CDR1 SGHTA and CDR2 FQGNSA. Written as DNA, the CDR3 is TGTGCCAGCAGACCCCCGGGACAGGCTCACTATGGCTACACCTTC. Translating it yields CASRPPGQAHYGYTF.

With respect to this clone: Other nucleotide sequences in the sample specify the same CDR3. The J gene is TRBJ2-7, the V gene TRBV2, with 7 bases identical to TRBD1. CDR1 SNHLY and CDR2 FYNNEI come from the germline V gene. V lost 6 bases, J lost 2 bases, and 4 bases stayed unmatched. The CDR3 loop spans 13 amino acids. The CDR3 reads CASSRQGAYEQYF. The CDR3 region has the DNA TGTGCCAGCAGCAGGCAGGGGGCCTACGAGCAGTACTTC.

The chain joins TRBV19 to TRBJ1-5; D is perhaps TRBD1 (6 bases). The CDR3 is made up of 15 amino acids. With 7 bases removed from V and 2 bases from J, the gap between germline ends came to 15 bases. The germline V gene has CDR1 LNHDA and CDR2 SQIVND (reference sequence). In nucleotides, the CDR3 is TGTGCCAGTACCCCTAGGGGGTCCGGCAATCAGCCCCAGCATTTT. This encodes CASTPRGSGNQPQHF.

This sequence joins TRBV29-1 and TRBJ1-1, with a tentative D call TRBD1 (5 bases). The CDR3 runs to 15 residues. CDR1 and CDR2 (germline): SQVTM, ANQGSEA. The ends were cut back, 6 bases at V and 5 bases at J, with 22 bases in the middle. CDR3 in amino acids: CSVRGAAGRLTEAFF. DNA for the CDR3: TGCAGCGTGCGTGGAGCGGCAGGGAGGTTGACTGAAGCTTTCTTT. Drawing the rest from reference TRBV29-1 and TRBJ1-1, the complete variable domain is SAVISQKPSRDICQRGTSLTIQCQVDSQVTMMFWYRQQPGQSLTLIATANQGSEATYESGFVIDKFPISRPNLTFSTLTVSNMSPEDSSIYLCSVRGAAGRLTEAFFGQGTRLTVV.

In its sample, this clone was seen a few times. This sequence joins TRBV4-2 and TRBJ2-2; D may be TRBD2 (6 bases). CDR3 size: 18 residues. Germline values: CDR1 LGHNA, CDR2 YNFKEQ. Trimming left V 0 bases short and J 2 bases short, with 16 bases between. The CDR3 is CASSQDTGGALNTGELFF. The CDR3 nucleotides read TGTGCCAGCAGCCAAGATACTGGCGGGGCACTAAACACCGGGGAGCTGTTTTTT.

This clone was recorded only once. The rearrangement joins TRBV6-1 to TRBJ1-2, with 7 bases that match TRBD1. This CDR3 spans 13 amino acids. The V gene end was trimmed by 4 bases and the J gene end by 4 bases; junction bases not matched to a gene: 3. Looked up from germline, CDR1 is MNHNS and CDR2 is SASEGT. CDR3 residues: CASSAGTVYGYTF. The DNA of the CDR3 is TGTGCCAGCAGTGCCGGGACAGTCTATGGCTACACCTTC.

This chain connects TRBV4-3 to TRBJ1-2, with 7 bases lining up with TRBD1. V lost 1 base to trimming and J lost 4 bases; unmatched junction nucleotides: 9. The CDR3 is 16 amino acids. Looked up from germline, CDR1 is LGHNA and CDR2 is YSLEER. The DNA for the CDR3 is TGCGCCAGCAGCCAAGCTAGTACGACAGGGACCTATGGCTACACCTTC. It yields the protein CASSQASTTGTYGYTF.

V usage is TRBV28 and J usage is TRBJ2-1; D is undetermined. With 3 bases removed from V and 8 bases from J, the gap between germline ends came to 11 bases. Looked up from germline, CDR1 is MDHEN and CDR2 is SYDVKM. The CDR3 spans 13 residues. This chain's CDR3 is CASSLTMGYEQFF. The CDR3 coding sequence is TGTGCCAGCAGTTTGACCATGGGCTATGAGCAGTTCTTC.

The chain is built from TRBV9 and TRBJ1-1; D unclear. Per germline, CDR1 SGDLS and CDR2 YYNGEE. The CDR3 has 13 residues. Trimming cost V 4 bases and J 6 bases, with 13 bases left between them. This CDR3 is CASSLKGAAEAFF. The DNA of the CDR3 is TGTGCCAGCAGCTTGAAGGGAGCGGCTGAAGCTTTCTTT.

The J gene is TRBJ1-5, the V gene TRBV6-5; TRBD1 is a possible D gene (6 bases). V was cut by 2 bases and J by 5 bases, with 10 bases left in between. The length of the CDR3 is 14 residues. The germline gives CDR1 MNHEY, CDR2 SVGAGI. CDR3 in DNA: TGTGCCAGCAGTTACAGTTCAGGGGATCAGCCCCAGCATTTT. Protein: CASSYSSGDQPQHF.

This clone occurred a few times. This chain joins TRBV25-1 and TRBJ2-7, with 7 bases fitting TRBD2. Trimming took 7 bases from V and 0 from J; bases not matched to a gene: 6. The CDR3 spans 14 residues. Germline V CDR1 and CDR2: MGHDK, SYGVNS. CDR3 loop: CASTWASGSYEQYF. CDR3 sequence (DNA): TGTGCCAGCACCTGGGCTAGCGGCTCCTACGAGCAGTACTTC.

The chain employs TRBV9 and TRBJ2-5; 7 bases fit TRBD1. Trimming removed 3 bases from V and 2 bases from J; junction bases left unmatched: 7. There are 15 residues in the CDR3. Germline V CDR1 and CDR2: SGDLS, YYNGEE. The CDR3 reads CASSATGTAQETQYF. CDR3 nucleotide sequence: TGTGCCAGCAGCGCCACCGGGACAGCTCAAGAGACCCAGTACTTC.

The table lists this clone with a count of one. The chain combines TRBV15 with TRBJ2-1; possible D gene TRBD1, 6 bases. V was shortened by 10 bases and J by 7 bases, with 17 bases between the two germline ends. This CDR3 comprises 13 residues. Germline values: CDR1 LNHNV, CDR2 YYDKDF (reference sequence). CDR3 protein: CAIAGASPNEQFF. CDR3 coding DNA: TGTGCCATCGCAGGGGCCAGCCCGAATGAGCAGTTCTTC. Full variable domain (missing parts from reference TRBV15 and TRBJ2-1): DAMVIQNPRYQVTQFGKPVTLSCSQTLNHNVMYWYQQKSSQAPKLLFHYYDKDFNNEADTPDNFQSRRPNTSFCFLDIRSPGLGDTAMYLCAIAGASPNEQFFGPGTRLTVL.

This sequence joins TRBV7-2 and TRBJ1-5; a weak D match, TRBD1 (5 bases). CDR1 and CDR2 from the germline V gene are SGHTA and FQGNSA. The CDR3 length is 14 residues. Trimming stripped 6 bases from V and 5 bases from J, with 14 bases between. CDR3 sequence: CASRNQGRDQPQHF. In DNA form, the CDR3 reads TGTGCCAGCAGGAATCAGGGTAGGGATCAGCCCCAGCATTTT.

This clone was observed a single time. The CDR3 region is CASSLGRELSYEQYF. CDR3 sequence (DNA): TGTGCCAGCAGCCTCGGCAGGGAACTCTCCTACGAGCAGTACTTC. This rearrangement joins TRBV7-2 to TRBJ2-7; weak D call: TRBD1 (5 bases). This CDR3 is 15 amino acids long. The germline V and J ends were trimmed by 5 bases and 0 bases, with 14 bases remaining between them. CDR1 and CDR2 from the germline V gene are SGHTA and FQGNSA.

The DNA of the CDR3 is TGTGCCAGCAGCTTAGTACGGGGGGCCAGAATTAATCAGCCCCAGCATTTT. It codes for CASSLVRGARINQPQHF. This sequence joins TRBV11-3 and TRBJ1-5, with a possible D match to TRBD1 (6 bases). Germline V gene data show CDR1 as SGHNT and CDR2 as YENEEA. Trimming stripped 1 base from V and 4 bases from J, with 17 bases between. The CDR3 runs 17 residues. Complete variable domain (other parts from reference TRBV11-3 and TRBJ1-5): EAGVVQSPRYKIIEKKQPVAFWCNPISGHNTLYWYLQNLGQGPELLIRYENEEAVDDSQLPKDRFSAERLKGVDSTLKIQPAELGDSAVYLCASSLVRGARINQPQHFGDGTRLSIL.

A few counts support this clone. The rearrangement joins TRBV11-2 to TRBJ1-1; D gene uncertain. Trimming took 5 bases from V and 1 from J, leaving 14 bases between them. The CDR3 is made up of 15 amino acids. From germline, CDR1 is SGHAT and CDR2 FQNNGV. The CDR3 sequence is CASSLGRGPNTEAFF. CDR3 in DNA: TGTGCCAGCAGCCTAGGTCGTGGCCCGAACACTGAAGCTTTCTTT.

The rearrangement links TRBV7-3 to TRBJ2-3; 7 bases agree with TRBD2. The germline CDR1 and CDR2 sequences are SGHTA and FQGTGA. Losses at the gene ends were 7 bases for V and 2 bases for J; bases not matched to a gene: 6. This CDR3 contains 14 residues. CDR3 amino acids: CASIQTSSTDTQYF. Written as DNA, the CDR3 is TGTGCCAGCATCCAGACTAGCTCCACAGATACGCAGTATTTT.

The gene calls are TRBV13 and TRBJ2-7; D is uncertain. Trimming took off 2 bases at V and 3 bases at J, with 11 bases between the two ends. The CDR3 contains 14 residues. Germline V gene sequence: CDR1 PRHDT, CDR2 FYEKMQ (reference sequence). DNA of the CDR3: TGTGCCAGCAGCTTATCCCAGGCCCTCTACGAGCAGTACTTC. Translation: CASSLSQALYEQYF.

The CDR3 nucleotides read TGTGCCAGTAGTTTAGGACAGGGGATTAACGGGGAGCTGTTTTTT. This codes for CASSLGQGINGELFF. The chain uses TRBV19 and TRBJ2-2; 9 nucleotides line up with TRBD1. The CDR3 has 15 amino acids. J was trimmed by 7 bases and V by 5 bases; bases with no gene match: 8. CDR1 is LNHDA, CDR2 SQIVND, per germline (reference sequence).

This sequence joins TRBV5-1 and TRBJ2-2; 7 bases are shared with TRBD1. The trim removed 4 bases at V and 6 bases at J, leaving 9 bases unmatched. The germline V gene encodes CDR1 SGHRS and CDR2 YFSETQ. The CDR3 covers 15 residues. CDR3 loop: CASSLQTGSAGELFF. For the CDR3, the DNA is TGCGCCAGCAGCCTCCAGACAGGGTCCGCCGGGGAGCTGTTTTTT.

This chain joins TRBV13 and TRBJ2-7, with TRBD2 matching over 10 bases. Germline values: CDR1 PRHDT, CDR2 FYEKMQ (reference sequence). After removal of 1 base from V and 6 bases from J, the junction contained 6 bases not matched to a gene. The CDR3 covers 15 residues. The CDR3 coding sequence is TGTGCCAGCAGCTTAGACCCTAGCGGGAGTTTCGAGCAGTACTTC. Protein sequence: CASSLDPSGSFEQYF.

This chain uses TRBV30 with TRBJ1-1; 9 bases are shared with TRBD1. CDR1 is GTSNPN and CDR2 is SVGIG in the germline V gene (reference sequence). This CDR3 contains 12 residues. The CDR3 nucleotides are TGTGCATCGGGGACAGGGCAAACTGAAGCTTTCTTT. Amino acids: CASGTGQTEAFF.

For the CDR3, the DNA is TGCAGCGTGGGACAGGTTCCTGAAGCTTTCTTT. Translation gives CSVGQVPEAFF. The rearrangement joins TRBV29-1 to TRBJ1-1; 8 positions match TRBD1. The CDR3 spans 11 residues. With 6 bases clipped from V and 6 bases from J, the junction kept 3 bases outside the gene matches. Germline V gene sequence: CDR1 SQVTM, CDR2 ANQGSEA.

J is TRBJ2-3 and V is TRBV7-2, with a tentative D call TRBD2 (6 bases). Germline V lookup: CDR1 SGHTA, CDR2 FQGNSA. V lost 1 base and J lost 4, with 12 bases in between. The CDR3 is 15 amino acids. DNA of the CDR3: TGTGCCAGCAGCTTAGGAAGGAGGGTGTCAGATACGCAGTATTTT. Its protein is CASSLGRRVSDTQYF.